The 13 T cell receptor beta chains below come from one sample, sequenced in a study of blood T cell repertoires in COVID-19. Repertoires were generated with immunoSEQ multiplex PCR, while TCRdb's copy carries only in-frame clones and drops some. Among approximately 70,000 clones, around 91% were seen once, and the ten largest hold 7% to 9.5%. The sequencing input was peripheral blood. Receptors were obtained from a human donor in a cohort sampled during active COVID-19.

This chain connects TRBV28 to TRBJ2-1; possible D gene TRBD1, 5 bases. The CDR3 runs to 16 residues. Germline V CDR1 and CDR2: MDHEN, SYDVKM. V lost 5 bases, J lost 1 base, and 15 bases lay in between. CDR3 loop: CASSLLQGLSYNEQFF. The DNA of the CDR3 is TGTGCCAGCAGTCTCCTCCAGGGTCTATCCTACAATGAGCAGTTCTTC.

The chain is built from TRBV19 and TRBJ1-5, with 7 bases aligning to TRBD1. Germline CDR1 and CDR2: LNHDA and SQIVND (reference sequence). This CDR3 comprises 15 residues. The trim removed 8 bases at V and 4 bases at J, leaving 11 bases unmatched. The CDR3 region is CASHTGEVSNQPQHF. CDR3 in DNA: TGTGCCAGTCATACAGGGGAGGTTAGTAATCAGCCCCAGCATTTT.

The CDR3 is CASSLGGRKAFF. The CDR3 DNA is TGTGCCAGCAGTTTAGGGGGCAGAAAGGCTTTCTTT. V gene TRBV6-5 combines with J gene TRBJ1-1; 7 bases fit TRBD1. CDR3 size: 12 residues. V dropped 4 bases and J dropped 11; count of bases not matched to a gene: 7. Looked up from germline, CDR1 is MNHEY and CDR2 is SVGAGI.

This rearrangement joins TRBV10-3 to TRBJ1-2; unclear D gene. V was shortened by 0 bases and J by 3 bases, with 8 bases between the two germline ends. The CDR3 contains 14 residues. Germline V gives CDR1 ENHRY, CDR2 SYGVKD. CDR3 amino acids: CAISESGQHYGYTF. The CDR3 nucleotides read TGTGCCATCAGTGAGTCTGGGCAGCACTATGGCTACACCTTC.

V and J are TRBV6-1 and TRBJ2-7; D perhaps matches TRBD2 (7 bases). The V and J ends lost 1 base and 5 bases respectively, with 15 bases between them. The length of the CDR3 is 15 residues. Germline-derived CDR1 and CDR2 are MNHNS and SASEGT. CDR3 protein: CASSEGSGGAHEQYF. The DNA for the CDR3 is TGTGCCAGCAGTGAAGGGAGTGGGGGGGCTCACGAGCAGTACTTC.

The chain is built from TRBV28 and TRBJ1-5, with D tentatively TRBD1 (6 bases). The CDR3 runs 14 residues. Germline V gene data show CDR1 as MDHEN and CDR2 as SYDVKM. Trimming stripped 4 bases from V and 6 bases from J, with 13 bases between. This CDR3 is CASSWFTGFQPQHF. In DNA form, the CDR3 reads TGTGCCAGCAGTTGGTTCACAGGGTTTCAGCCCCAGCATTTT.

Notes on this clone: At one of its ends the junction is not consistent with the germline gene, which may arise from a read error. CDR3 loop: CPSGGTTEAFF. The CDR3 DNA follows: TGCCCCTCAGGGGGGACCACTGAAGCTTTCTTT. The rearrangement links TRBV19 to TRBJ1-1, with 7 bases that match TRBD1. Germline assignment: CDR1 LNHDA and CDR2 SQIVND (reference sequence). The CDR3 has 11 amino acids.

The chain employs TRBV12-3 or TRBV12-4 and TRBJ2-1; a weak D match, TRBD1 (6 bases). The CDR3 covers 13 residues. V lost 2 bases, J lost 8 bases, and 10 bases lay in between. In nucleotides, the CDR3 is TGTGCCAGCAGTTTACAGGGGCGTGATGAGCAGTTCTTC. Protein sequence: CASSLQGRDEQFF.

The V and J genes are TRBV11-2 and TRBJ1-2, with D perhaps TRBD1 (5 bases). The V gene's germline CDR1 is SGHAT and CDR2 FQNNGV. Trimming removed 5 bases at V and 6 bases at J, with 25 bases between. The CDR3 length is 17 residues. The CDR3, as DNA: TGTGCCAGCAGCCCCGCGGAGGGGCCGCCGGGAGAGGATGGCTACACCTTC. It is translated as CASSPAEGPPGEDGYTF.

This sequence joins TRBV5-1 and TRBJ1-1; TRBD1 might be the D (6 bases). Trimming stripped 6 bases from V and 5 bases from J, with 20 bases between. The CDR3 sequence is 15 residues long. Germline CDR1 is SGHRS and CDR2 is YFSETQ. CDR3 residues: CASKGQGIERTEAFF. The CDR3 DNA follows: TGCGCCAGCAAGGGGCAGGGGATTGAGCGGACTGAAGCTTTCTTT.

The chain is built from TRBV12-3 or TRBV12-4 and TRBJ2-5; TRBD2 aligns across 7 bases. V shed 9 bases, J shed 5 bases, and the junction held 9 bases outside the gene matches. This CDR3 has 13 residues. The CDR3 is CASTAGLQETQYF. CDR3 nucleotide sequence: TGTGCCAGTACAGCGGGGCTCCAGGAGACCCAGTACTTC.

The chain is built from TRBV6-2 or TRBV6-3 and TRBJ2-5; TRBD1 is a possible D gene (5 bases). Germline V CDR1 and CDR2: MNHEY, SVGEGT. There are 13 residues in the CDR3. The germline V and J ends were trimmed by 4 bases and 5 bases, with 11 bases remaining between them. The CDR3: CASSSGPEETQYF. The CDR3 DNA reads as TGTGCCAGCAGTTCAGGGCCGGAGGAGACCCAGTACTTC.

Note on this clone: A junction boundary mismatches the germline segment, possibly from a read error. V and J are TRBV28 and TRBJ2-7; 10 nucleotides match TRBD1. Germline CDR1 is MDHEN and CDR2 is SYDVKM. The CDR3 covers 12 residues. The CDR3: CASSRDPDRGIF. The DNA of the CDR3 is TGTGCCAGCAGTCGAGACCCGGACAGGGGGATCTTC. Combining the CDR3 with reference TRBV28 and TRBJ2-7 gives the whole variable domain DVKVTQSSRYLVKRTGEKVFLECVQDMDHENMFWYRQDPGLGLRLIYFSYDVKMKEKGDIPEGYSVSREKKERFSLILESASTNQTSMYLCASSRDPDRGIFGPGTRLTVT.